This TCR beta chain is from a study of cytomegalovirus exposure and HLA in healthy donors. Findings and limits, study-wide: On later analysis, the bulk of CMV-associated TCR beta chains appeared to be HLA-restricted.

To note about this clone: Its antigen remains unknown.

V gave up 5 bases and J gave up 5 bases, with 7 bases separating them. Germline CDR1 reads MNHEY; CDR2 reads SVGAGI. The CDR3 is 12 residues long. PCR primers comprised 60 Vbeta and 13 Jbeta primers. Generated by immunoSEQ multiplex PCR, the TCRdb table keeps only in-frame clones and is missing some. The table records 170,000 or so clones, about 73% of them present only once. The chain joins TRBV6-5 to TRBJ1-5; D remains unclear. The sample was PBMCs. This TCR came from a woman aged 45-65 years in good health and CMV-seropositive. Here the CDR3 DNA reads TGTGCCAGCAGTGAAGCGGATCAGCCCCAGCATTTT. This gives the protein CASSEADQPQHF.